These 14 T cell receptor beta chains were all obtained from the same sample, sequenced in a study of blood T cells in healthy people across ages. Next came a second PCR, run for about 7 to 12 cycles, which used a sample-barcoded 5' primer along with a J-beta primer mix. TCRdb reprocessed the 5' RACE reads via MiXCR and lists one record per CDR3 protein. The sample lists over 1,500,000 distinct CDR3 sequences, about 39% occurring once. The sequencing sample was made of blood. The origin of the receptors is a human donor in good health.

This clonotype was detected a few times. This chain connects TRBV24-1 to TRBJ1-2; unclear D gene. The CDR3 loop spans 13 amino acids. Germline V gene lookup returns CDR1 KGHDR and CDR2 SFDVKD. V gave up 3 bases and J gave up 4 bases, with 8 bases separating them. For the CDR3, the DNA is TGTGCCACCAGTGATCCACAGATCTATGGCTACACCTTC. Its translation is CATSDPQIYGYTF.

This clonotype turned up a few times. The chain has TRBV29-1 and TRBJ2-7; a possible D gene is TRBD2 (5 bases). Trimming cost V 6 bases and J 3 bases, with 15 bases left between them. In germline, CDR1 is SQVTM, CDR2 ANQGSEA. The CDR3 contains 13 residues. CDR3 nucleotides: TGCAGCGTGGCTGACGGGGTATACTACGAGCAGTACTTC. Its translation: CSVADGVYYEQYF.

CDR3 protein: CSAAGAMNTEAFF. As DNA, the CDR3 is TGCAGTGCTGCAGGGGCTATGAACACTGAAGCTTTCTTT. V gene TRBV20-1 combines with J gene TRBJ1-1, with D perhaps TRBD1 (6 bases). CDR3 length: 13 residues. From germline, CDR1 is DFQATT and CDR2 SNEGSKA (reference sequence). With 5 bases removed from V and 0 bases from J, the gap between germline ends came to 10 bases.

The V gene is TRBV5-1, the J gene TRBJ1-5, with D uncertain. The V gene lost 3 bases and the J gene lost 0 bases, with 4 bases spanning the gap. Per the germline V gene, CDR1 is SGHRS and CDR2 is YFSETQ. The CDR3 runs 13 residues. As DNA, the CDR3 is TGCGCCAGCAGCTGGGCTAGCAATCAGCCCCAGCATTTT. Translation: CASSWASNQPQHF.

This clonotype was found a few times. The chain is built from TRBV12-3 or TRBV12-4 and TRBJ2-3, with 10 bases fitting TRBD1. J was trimmed by 1 base and V by 3 bases; bases with no gene match: 7. This CDR3 comprises 17 residues. The CDR3 loop reads CASSFALTGGGTDTQYF. DNA of the CDR3: TGTGCCAGCAGTTTCGCACTGACAGGGGGCGGCACAGATACGCAGTATTTT.

The table lists this clonotype with a few counts. V gene TRBV6-2 or TRBV6-3 combines with J gene TRBJ2-7; 7 bases fit TRBD1. The V and J ends lost 7 bases and 4 bases, in that order; junction bases with no gene match: 7. Germline CDR1 and CDR2: MNHEY and SVGEGT. The CDR3 sequence is 13 residues long. The CDR3 DNA sequence: TGTGCCAGCAAGGGGACAGCTATATACGAGCAGTACTTC. Its translation is CASKGTAIYEQYF.

There are a few counts of this clonotype. The V and J genes are TRBV20-1 and TRBJ1-4, with 7 bases fitting TRBD1. The CDR3 runs to 13 residues. CDR1 DFQATT and CDR2 SNEGSKA come from the germline V gene (reference sequence). V lost 6 bases, J lost 7 bases, and 8 bases stayed unmatched. This CDR3 reads CSAWATGREKLFF. The CDR3 bases are TGCAGTGCATGGGCGACAGGGCGTGAAAAACTGTTTTTT.

V and J are TRBV6-5 and TRBJ1-2; TRBD1 is a possible D gene (5 bases). Germline V gene data show CDR1 as MNHEY and CDR2 as SVGAGI. This CDR3 contains 13 residues. The ends were cut back, 8 bases at V and 2 bases at J, with 12 bases in the middle. CDR3 bases: TGTGCCAGCCAAAGGGACGGCAACTATGGCTACACCTTC. Translating gives CASQRDGNYGYTF.

CDR3 bases: TGTGCCAGCAGCCACCAAATCAGGGACAGGGGCGATGGCTACACCTTC. The encoded protein is CASSHQIRDRGDGYTF. This sequence joins TRBV4-2 and TRBJ1-2; 10 bases map to TRBD1. The V segment lost 3 bases and the J segment 6 bases; nucleotides outside the gene matches: 10. The germline V gene has CDR1 LGHNA and CDR2 YNFKEQ. This CDR3 is built from 16 residues.

This clonotype was picked up a small number of times. This chain uses TRBV29-1 with TRBJ2-5, with 9 nucleotides matching TRBD1. The germline V gene has CDR1 SQVTM and CDR2 ANQGSEA. CDR3 length: 15 residues. Trimming cost V 6 bases and J 1 base; bases outside gene matches: 9. CDR3 DNA sequence: TGCAGCGTCCAAAGGACAGGGGCCCTCCAAGAGACCCAGTACTTC. Residues: CSVQRTGALQETQYF.

This chain links TRBV5-5 with TRBJ1-2; possible D gene TRBD1, 5 bases. This CDR3 has 13 amino acids. The V gene's germline CDR1 is SGHKS and CDR2 YYEKEE (reference sequence). V was shortened by 1 base and J by 6 bases, with 10 bases between the two germline ends. CDR3 bases: TGTGCCAGCAGCTTGTGGACAACCGATGGCTACACCTTC. Protein: CASSLWTTDGYTF.

J is TRBJ2-3 and V is TRBV5-5; the match to TRBD1 covers 7 bases. The junction had 3 bases not matched to a gene; V was cut back by 6 bases and J by 2 bases. The CDR3 sequence is 13 residues long. CDR1 and CDR2 from the germline V gene are SGHKS and YYEKEE (reference sequence). CDR3 residues: CASKQGSTDTQYF. CDR3 sequence (DNA): TGTGCCAGCAAACAGGGGTCCACAGATACGCAGTATTTT.

This clonotype was seen a few times. This chain links TRBV5-1 with TRBJ2-7, with unresolved D. Deletions cut 4 bases from V and 4 bases from J, with 9 bases between. The CDR3 totals 12 residues. CDR1 SGHRS and CDR2 YFSETQ come from the germline V gene. CDR3 sequence: CASSEHKYEQYF. CDR3 DNA sequence: TGCGCCAGCAGCGAGCATAAATACGAGCAGTACTTC.

This clonotype has just a few counts. The rearrangement joins TRBV14 to TRBJ2-7; D is perhaps TRBD2 (5 bases). This CDR3 spans 11 amino acids. CDR1 SGHDN and CDR2 FVKESK come from the germline V gene. Between the trimmed V and J ends, which lost 1 base and 8 bases, there was a span of 6 bases. The CDR3 reads CASSQAGKQYF. CDR3 coding DNA: TGTGCCAGCAGCCAAGCGGGGAAGCAGTACTTC.